This T cell receptor (beta chain) was sequenced for a study of blood T cell repertoires in COVID-19. V lost 5 bases, J lost 5 bases, and 6 bases lay in between. Per germline, CDR1 SEHNR and CDR2 FQNEAQ (reference sequence). There are 11 residues in the CDR3. Generated by immunoSEQ multiplex PCR, the TCRdb table keeps only in-frame clones and is missing some. The sample consists of approximately 85,000 clones, around 81% of them appearing once. The rearrangement joins TRBV7-9 to TRBJ2-5; D unclear. This clonotype was sampled from a woman aged 70-85 years with active or convalescent COVID-19. Material for sequencing was peripheral blood. As DNA, the CDR3 is TGTGCCAGCAGCCCGTCGGAGACCCAGTACTTC. Its protein product is CASSPSETQYF.